This T cell receptor beta chain was documented in a study of T cells in Graves' hyperthyroidism and ophthalmopathy. Study-wide context: Pretreatment peripheral blood was obtained at initial diagnosis. Notes on the study in general: Blood samples included most of the expanded thyroid clonotypes exceeding 0.001.

The PBMCs had their origin in less than 13 ml of fresh peripheral blood. Amplification of TCR beta CDR3 regions used RNA as the template. The primer set for the first-round RT-PCR of the TCR CDR3 was HTBI. TCRdb re-called the multiplex PCR reads with MiXCR, one entry per CDR3 protein. The repertoire holds hundreds of thousands of distinct CDR3 sequences, roughly 15% seen once, with approximately 13% in the top ten. Looked up from germline, CDR1 is MNHEY and CDR2 is SMNVEV (reference sequence). CDR3 size: 15 residues. The junction had 6 bases not matched to a gene; V was cut back by 5 bases and J by 2 bases. This clonotype has a count of ten or more. The target antigen is unknown.

The genes are TRBV27 and TRBJ2-7, with 10 positions matching TRBD2. The sample consisted of blood. The clonotype was recovered from a man aged 18 to 29 with Graves' ophthalmopathy. In nucleotides, the CDR3 is TGTGCCAGCAGTACACTAGCGGGACCCACCTACGAGCAGTACTTC. This sequence encodes CASSTLAGPTYEQYF.